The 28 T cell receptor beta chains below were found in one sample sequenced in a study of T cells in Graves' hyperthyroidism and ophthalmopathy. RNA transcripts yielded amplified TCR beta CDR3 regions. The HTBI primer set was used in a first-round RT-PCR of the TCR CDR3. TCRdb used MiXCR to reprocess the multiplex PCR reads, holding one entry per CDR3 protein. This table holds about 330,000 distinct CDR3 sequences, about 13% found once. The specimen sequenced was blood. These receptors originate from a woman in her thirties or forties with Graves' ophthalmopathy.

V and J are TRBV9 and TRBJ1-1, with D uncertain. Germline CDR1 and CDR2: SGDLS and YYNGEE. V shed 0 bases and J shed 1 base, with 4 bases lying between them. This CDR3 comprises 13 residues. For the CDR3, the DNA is TGTGCCAGCAGCGTAGCCAAGAACACTGAAGCTTTCTTT. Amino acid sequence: CASSVAKNTEAFF.

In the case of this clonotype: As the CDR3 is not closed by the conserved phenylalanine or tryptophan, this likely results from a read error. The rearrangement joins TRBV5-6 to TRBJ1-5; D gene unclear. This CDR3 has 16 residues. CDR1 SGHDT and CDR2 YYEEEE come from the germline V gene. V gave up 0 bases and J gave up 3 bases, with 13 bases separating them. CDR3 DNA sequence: TGTGCCAGCAGCTTGGCCTTTGGAGCGGTCAATCAGCCCCAGCATATT. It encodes CASSLAFGAVNQPQHI.

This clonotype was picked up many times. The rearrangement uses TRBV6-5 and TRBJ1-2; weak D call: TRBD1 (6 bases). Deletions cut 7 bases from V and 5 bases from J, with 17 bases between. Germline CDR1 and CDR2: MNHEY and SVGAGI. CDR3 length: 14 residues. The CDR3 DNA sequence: TGTGCCAGCACCCAAGGCAGGGGTCAATATGGCTACACCTTC. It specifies CASTQGRGQYGYTF.

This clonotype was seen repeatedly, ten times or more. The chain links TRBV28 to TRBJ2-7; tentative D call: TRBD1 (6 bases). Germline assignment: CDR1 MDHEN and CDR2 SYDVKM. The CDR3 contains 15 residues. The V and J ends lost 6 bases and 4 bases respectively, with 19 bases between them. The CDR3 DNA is TGTGCCAGCAGCCCTCCGGGACATGGTAAATACGAGCAGTACTTC. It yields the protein CASSPPGHGKYEQYF.

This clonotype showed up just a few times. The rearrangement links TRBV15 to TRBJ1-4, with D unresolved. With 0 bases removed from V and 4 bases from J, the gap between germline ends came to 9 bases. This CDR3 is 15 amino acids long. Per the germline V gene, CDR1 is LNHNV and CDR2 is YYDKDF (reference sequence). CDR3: CATSRDLSGNEKLFF. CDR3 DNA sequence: TGTGCCACCAGCAGAGACCTTAGCGGTAATGAAAAACTGTTTTTT.

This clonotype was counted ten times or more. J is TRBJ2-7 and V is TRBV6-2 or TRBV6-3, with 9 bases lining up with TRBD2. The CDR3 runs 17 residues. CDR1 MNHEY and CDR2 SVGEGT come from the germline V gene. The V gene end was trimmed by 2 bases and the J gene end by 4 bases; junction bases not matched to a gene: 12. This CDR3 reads CASSYQPWREGRYEQYF. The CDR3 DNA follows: TGTGCCAGCAGTTACCAACCTTGGCGGGAGGGCCGGTACGAGCAGTACTTC.

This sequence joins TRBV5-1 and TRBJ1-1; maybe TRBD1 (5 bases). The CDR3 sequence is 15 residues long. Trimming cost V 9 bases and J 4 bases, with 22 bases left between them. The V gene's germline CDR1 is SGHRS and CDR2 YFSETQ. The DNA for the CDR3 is TGCGCCACCAAACTGACTGCGGGGACGGGCACTGAAGCTTTCTTT. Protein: CATKLTAGTGTEAFF.

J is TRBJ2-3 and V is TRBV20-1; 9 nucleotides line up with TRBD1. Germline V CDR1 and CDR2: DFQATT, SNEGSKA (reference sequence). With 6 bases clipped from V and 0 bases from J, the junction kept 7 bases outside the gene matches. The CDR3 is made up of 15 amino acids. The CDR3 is CSATGGRGSTDTQYF. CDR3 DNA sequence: TGCAGTGCCACAGGGGGCCGGGGCAGCACAGATACGCAGTATTTT.

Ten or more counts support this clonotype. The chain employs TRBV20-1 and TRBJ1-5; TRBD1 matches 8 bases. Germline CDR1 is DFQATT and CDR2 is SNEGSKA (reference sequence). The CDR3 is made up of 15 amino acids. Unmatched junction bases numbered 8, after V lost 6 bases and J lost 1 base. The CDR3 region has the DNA TGCAGTGCCTCAATCCGACAGGGGAGCAATCAGCCCCAGCATTTT. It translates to CSASIRQGSNQPQHF.

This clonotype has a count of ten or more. In DNA form, the CDR3 reads TGCAGTGCTCCAAACATCCTAGCGGGAGGGCCGCACGAGCAGTACTTC. This gives the protein CSAPNILAGGPHEQYF. The chain recombines TRBV20-1 with TRBJ2-7; TRBD2 agrees at 12 bases. Germline loops: CDR1 DFQATT, CDR2 SNEGSKA (reference sequence). V lost 5 bases and J lost 5; bases outside the gene matches: 13. CDR3 length equals 16 residues.

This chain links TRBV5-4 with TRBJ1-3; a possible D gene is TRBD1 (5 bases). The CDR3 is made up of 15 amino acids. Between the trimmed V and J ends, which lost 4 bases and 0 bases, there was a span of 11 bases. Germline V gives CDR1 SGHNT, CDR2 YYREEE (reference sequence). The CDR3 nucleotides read TGTGCCAGCAGCCCAGGGCCTCTCTCTGGAAACACCATATATTTT. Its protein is CASSPGPLSGNTIYF.

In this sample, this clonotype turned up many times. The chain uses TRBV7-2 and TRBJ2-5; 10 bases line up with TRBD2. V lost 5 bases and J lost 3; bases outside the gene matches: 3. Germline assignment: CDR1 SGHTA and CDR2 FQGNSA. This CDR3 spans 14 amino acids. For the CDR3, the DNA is TGTGCCAGCAGCCGTAGCGGGGGGAAAGAGACCCAGTACTTC. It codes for CASSRSGGKETQYF.

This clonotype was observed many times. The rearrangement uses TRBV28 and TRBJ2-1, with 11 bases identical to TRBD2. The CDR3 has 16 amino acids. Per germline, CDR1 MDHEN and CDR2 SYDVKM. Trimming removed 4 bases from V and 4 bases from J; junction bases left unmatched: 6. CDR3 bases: TGTGCCAGCAGTTCACGACTAGCGGGAAGTTACAATGAGCAGTTCTTC. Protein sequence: CASSSRLAGSYNEQFF.

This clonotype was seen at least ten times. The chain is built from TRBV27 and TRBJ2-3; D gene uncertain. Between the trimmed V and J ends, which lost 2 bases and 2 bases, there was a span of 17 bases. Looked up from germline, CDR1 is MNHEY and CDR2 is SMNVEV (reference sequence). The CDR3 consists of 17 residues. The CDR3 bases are TGTGCCAGCAGTTTAGTTGCCAGCAGAATAAACACAGATACGCAGTATTTT. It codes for CASSLVASRINTDTQYF.

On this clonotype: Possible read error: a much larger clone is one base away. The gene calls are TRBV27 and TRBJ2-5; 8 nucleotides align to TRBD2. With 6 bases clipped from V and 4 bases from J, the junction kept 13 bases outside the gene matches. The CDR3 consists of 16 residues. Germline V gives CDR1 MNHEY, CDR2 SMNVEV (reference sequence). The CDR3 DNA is TGTGCCAGCAGCCCTCGTCGGGGGGGCCTGGCAGAGACCCAGTACTTC. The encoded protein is CASSPRRGGLAETQYF.

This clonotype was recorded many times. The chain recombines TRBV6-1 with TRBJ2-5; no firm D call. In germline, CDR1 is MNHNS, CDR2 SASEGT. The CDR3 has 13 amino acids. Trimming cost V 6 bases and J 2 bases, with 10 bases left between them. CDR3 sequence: CASRDAVQETQYF. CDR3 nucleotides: TGTGCCAGCAGGGATGCGGTGCAAGAGACCCAGTACTTC.

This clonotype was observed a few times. The CDR3 DNA is TGTGCCACCAGCACCCCCGGCAGCACAGATACGCAGTATTTT. It codes for CATSTPGSTDTQYF. J is TRBJ2-3 and V is TRBV15; D is unclear. The CDR3 covers 14 residues. Germline-derived CDR1 and CDR2 are LNHNV and YYDKDF (reference sequence). Trimming stripped 4 bases from V and 0 bases from J, with 8 bases between.

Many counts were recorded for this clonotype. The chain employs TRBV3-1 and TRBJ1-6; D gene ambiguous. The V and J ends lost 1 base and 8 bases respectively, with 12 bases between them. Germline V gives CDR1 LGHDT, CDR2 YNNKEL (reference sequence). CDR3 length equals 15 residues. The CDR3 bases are TGTGCCAGCAGCCAAGTCTGGCAGGCCTATTCACCCCTCCACTTT. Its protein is CASSQVWQAYSPLHF.

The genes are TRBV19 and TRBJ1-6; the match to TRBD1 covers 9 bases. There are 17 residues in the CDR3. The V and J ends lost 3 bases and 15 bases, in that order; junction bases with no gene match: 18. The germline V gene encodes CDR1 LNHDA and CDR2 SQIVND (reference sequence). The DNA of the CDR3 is TGTGCCAGTAGTATTTATTGGTTGGGACAGGGTTTGGGCAACCTCCACTTT. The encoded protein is CASSIYWLGQGLGNLHF.

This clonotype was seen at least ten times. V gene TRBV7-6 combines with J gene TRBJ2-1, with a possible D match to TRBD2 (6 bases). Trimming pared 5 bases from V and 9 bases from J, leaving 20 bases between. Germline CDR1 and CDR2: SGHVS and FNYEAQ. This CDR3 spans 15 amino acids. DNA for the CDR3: TGTGCCAGCAGCCTGGCGGCCGCGGGGCTGGGTGAGCAGTTCTTC. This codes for CASSLAAAGLGEQFF.

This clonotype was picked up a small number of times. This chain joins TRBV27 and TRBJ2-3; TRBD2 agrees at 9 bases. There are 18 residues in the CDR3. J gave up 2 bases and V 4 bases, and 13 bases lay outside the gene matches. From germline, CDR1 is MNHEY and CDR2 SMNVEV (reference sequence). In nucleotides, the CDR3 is TGTGCCAGCAGTTGGGCTTACGGCGGGAGGGACCACACAGATACGCAGTATTTT. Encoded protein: CASSWAYGGRDHTDTQYF.

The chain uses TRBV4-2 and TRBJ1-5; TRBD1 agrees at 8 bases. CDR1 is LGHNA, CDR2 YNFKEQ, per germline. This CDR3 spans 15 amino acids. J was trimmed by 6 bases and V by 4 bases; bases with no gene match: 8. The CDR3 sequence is CASSPRTGPAQPQHF. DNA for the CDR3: TGTGCCAGCAGCCCCCGGACAGGGCCGGCTCAGCCCCAGCATTTT.

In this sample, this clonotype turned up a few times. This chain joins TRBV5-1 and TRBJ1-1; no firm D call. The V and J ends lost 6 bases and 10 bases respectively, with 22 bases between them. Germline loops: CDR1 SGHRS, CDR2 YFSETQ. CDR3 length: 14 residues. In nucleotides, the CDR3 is TGCGCCAGCACCGAATACAGTGGGGTTGGAGGAGCTTTCTTT. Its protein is CASTEYSGVGGAFF.

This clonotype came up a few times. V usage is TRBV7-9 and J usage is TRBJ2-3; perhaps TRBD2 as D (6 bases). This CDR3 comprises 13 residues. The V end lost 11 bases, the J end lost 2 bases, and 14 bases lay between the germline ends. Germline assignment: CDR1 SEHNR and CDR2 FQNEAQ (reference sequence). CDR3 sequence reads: CAGDGGITDTQYF. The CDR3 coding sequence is TGTGCCGGCGACGGGGGTATCACAGATACGCAGTATTTT.

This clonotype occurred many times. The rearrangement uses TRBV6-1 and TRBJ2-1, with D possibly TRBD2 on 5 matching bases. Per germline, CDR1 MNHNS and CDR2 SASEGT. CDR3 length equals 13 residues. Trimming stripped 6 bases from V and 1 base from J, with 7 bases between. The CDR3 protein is CASSEGSYNEQFF. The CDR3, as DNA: TGTGCCAGCAGCGAGGGATCCTACAATGAGCAGTTCTTC.

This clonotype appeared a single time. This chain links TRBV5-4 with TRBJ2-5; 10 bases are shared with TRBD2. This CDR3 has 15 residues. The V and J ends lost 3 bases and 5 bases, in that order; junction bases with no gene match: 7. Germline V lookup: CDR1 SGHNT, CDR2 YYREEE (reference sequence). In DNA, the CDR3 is TGTGCCAGCAGCTCAAAACTAGCGGGGTGGGAGACCCAGTACTTC. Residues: CASSSKLAGWETQYF.

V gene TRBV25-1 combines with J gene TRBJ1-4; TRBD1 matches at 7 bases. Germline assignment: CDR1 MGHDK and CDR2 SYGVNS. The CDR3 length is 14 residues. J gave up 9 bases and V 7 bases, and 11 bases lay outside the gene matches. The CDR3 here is CASTNRGSDQKLFF. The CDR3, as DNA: TGTGCCAGCACCAACAGGGGCAGTGATCAAAAACTGTTTTTT.

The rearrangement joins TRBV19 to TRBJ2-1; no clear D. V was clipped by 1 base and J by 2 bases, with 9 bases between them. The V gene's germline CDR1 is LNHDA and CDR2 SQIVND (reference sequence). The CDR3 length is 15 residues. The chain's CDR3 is CASSIGPGAYNEQFF. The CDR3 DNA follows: TGTGCCAGTAGTATAGGACCTGGGGCCTACAATGAGCAGTTCTTC.